The T cell receptor (beta chain) under discussion was sequenced for a study of response to subunit inactivated influenza vaccine. Study findings and constraints: New T cells are recruited in small numbers by each seasonal influenza vaccination, according to the authors' suggestion.

The CDR3 is 17 amino acids. From germline, CDR1 is MDHEN and CDR2 SYDVKM. The V and J ends lost 4 bases and 6 bases, in that order; junction bases with no gene match: 15. TCRdb re-analysed the RT-PCR reads in MiXCR, keeping a single row per CDR3 protein. The sample includes over 150,000 distinct CDR3 sequences, around 9% of them seen just once. Concerning this clonotype: Its antigen remains unidentified.

Sequenced material: non-naive T cells sorted from PBMCs, taken on the day of vaccination. This receptor was identified in a man aged 45-65 years who received an inactivated influenza vaccine. The genes are TRBV28 and TRBJ1-5, with 7 bases matching TRBD1. The CDR3 loop reads CASSSPSTFRGGQPQHF. CDR3 in DNA: TGTGCCAGCAGTTCCCCATCCACCTTCAGGGGGGGTCAGCCCCAGCATTTT.